The TCR beta chain under discussion was sequenced for a study of cytotoxic CD8 clonotypes in ibrutinib-treated CLL. On the study more broadly: There were roughly 12 relapsed/refractory patients and about 15 treatment-naive patients, and under 18 were IGHV unmutated. Complete response was seen in 2 patients and partial in approximately 24; around twelve progressed and roughly 15 stayed remitted after a median approximately 70 months.

Germline CDR1 SEHNR, CDR2 FQNEAQ (reference sequence). The CDR3 is 17 residues long. Trimming pared 4 bases from V and 0 bases from J, leaving 19 bases between. Depth targeted 1 in 200,000 to 1 in 1 million T cells, averaging approximately 10x coverage per clonotype. The method was immunoSEQ multiplex PCR; TCRdb's version includes in-frame clones alone and lacks a portion of them. The table includes fewer than 300,000 clones, roughly four fifths detected once. The rearrangement joins TRBV7-9 to TRBJ2-7; D gene unclear. The clonotype comes from a human donor with chronic lymphocytic leukemia. This sample comprised PBMCs, obtained at disease progression, from a patient treated with ibrutinib. For the CDR3, the DNA is TGTGCCAGCAGCTGGGTCCTTAGCCGGTCCAACTCCTACGAGCAGTACTTC. Translating it yields CASSWVLSRSNSYEQYF.